This TCR beta chain was sequenced during a study of Ad26.COV2.S vaccination and SARS-CoV-2 variants. Of note for this clone: The antigen is not known.

General study results and limits: Total responses of T cells may have been underestimated by the analyses of TCR breadth and depth. Spike-specific TCR breadth ran higher among vaccine recipients than placebo recipients. Considerable breadth of spike-specific CD8+ and CD4+ T cell responses has reportedly been documented following vaccination. With respect to non-spike TCR breadth, vaccine and placebo recipients were similar.

Libraries were prepared by immunoSEQ multiplex PCR; TCRdb keeps only in-frame clonotypes and omits some of them. The sample has roughly 180,000 clones; 87% are singletons. This CDR3 has 13 residues. Germline CDR1 and CDR2: SNHLY and FYNNEI. Between the trimmed V and J ends, which lost 8 bases and 4 bases, there was a span of 14 bases. The source was peripheral blood, collected after recovery from COVID-19. The clonotype originates from a human donor who had recovered from COVID-19. J is TRBJ1-1 and V is TRBV2; D possibly corresponds to TRBD1 (6 bases). The CDR3 DNA sequence: TGTGCCAGCGCTGTAGGGGGGACCACTGAAGCTTTCTTT. Protein product: CASAVGGTTEAFF. Together with reference TRBV2 and TRBJ1-1, the CDR3 gives the full variable domain: EPEVTQTPSHQVTQMGQEVILRCVPISNHLYFYWYRQILGQKVEFLVSFYNNEISEKSEIFDDQFSVERPDGSNFTLKIRSTKLEDSAMYFCASAVGGTTEAFFGQGTRLTVV.